The sequence of this TCR beta chain was determined in a study of blood T cell repertoires in COVID-19. On the study more broadly: T cells, B-cell-depleted T cells, or PBMCs provided the cDNA or gDNA that served as material.

The junction had 6 bases not matched to a gene; V was cut back by 1 base and J by 5 bases. The germline V gene has CDR1 KGHSH and CDR2 LQKENI. The CDR3 is 16 amino acids. Measured with immunoSEQ multiplex PCR; TCRdb has only the in-frame clones, and not every one. The profile shows some 160,000 clones, roughly 90% of them singletons. The chain is built from TRBV18 and TRBJ2-5; 11 bases line up with TRBD2. The sequence was collected from a woman aged 45 to 65 who had recovered from COVID-19. Sample: PBMCs or T cells enriched from blood (not recorded which). The CDR3 coding sequence is TGTGCCAGCTCACCACAGATAGCGGGGGGGCCGGAGACCCAGTACTTC. It encodes CASSPQIAGGPETQYF.